This TCR beta chain was captured by sequencing in a study of OX40 agonist ivuxolimab in advanced cancers. Germline-derived CDR1 and CDR2 are SGHRS and YFSETQ. V lost 4 bases to trimming and J lost 6 bases, with 20 bases between them. The CDR3 length is 15 residues. Generated by immunoSEQ multiplex PCR, the TCRdb table keeps only in-frame clones and is missing some. The table has 98,000 or so clones, roughly 94% seen once. The sequenced sample was CD4+ or CD8+ T cells sorted from blood, obtained in a trial of the OX40 agonist ivuxolimab. The chain carries TRBV5-1 and TRBJ2-7, with unresolved D. The sequence was collected from an adult with an advanced solid tumor such as melanoma, head and neck, liver or kidney cancer. The CDR3 is CASSPLLTGPAEQYF. Here the CDR3 DNA reads TGCGCCAGCAGCCCCCTTTTGACCGGTCCGGCCGAGCAGTACTTC.